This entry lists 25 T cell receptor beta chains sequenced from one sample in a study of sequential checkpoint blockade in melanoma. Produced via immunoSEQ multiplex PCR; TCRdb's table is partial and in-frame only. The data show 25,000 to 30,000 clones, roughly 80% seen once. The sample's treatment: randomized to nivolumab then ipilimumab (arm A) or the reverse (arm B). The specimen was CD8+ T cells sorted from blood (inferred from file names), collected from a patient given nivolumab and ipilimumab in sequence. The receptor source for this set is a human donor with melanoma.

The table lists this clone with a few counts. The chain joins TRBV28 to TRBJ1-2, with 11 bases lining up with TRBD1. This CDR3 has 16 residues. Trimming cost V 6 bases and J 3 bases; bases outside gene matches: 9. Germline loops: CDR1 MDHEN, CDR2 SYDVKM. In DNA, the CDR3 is TGTGCCAGCAGGGACGGGACAGGGGGGGGTTACTATGGCTACACCTTC. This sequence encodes CASRDGTGGGYYGYTF.

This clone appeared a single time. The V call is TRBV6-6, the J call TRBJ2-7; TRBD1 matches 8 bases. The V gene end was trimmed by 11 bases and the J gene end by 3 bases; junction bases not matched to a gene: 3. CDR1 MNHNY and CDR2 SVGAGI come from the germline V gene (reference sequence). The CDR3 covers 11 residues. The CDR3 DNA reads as TGTGCCCACGGGACAGGCTACGAGCAGTACTTC. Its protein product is CAHGTGYEQYF.

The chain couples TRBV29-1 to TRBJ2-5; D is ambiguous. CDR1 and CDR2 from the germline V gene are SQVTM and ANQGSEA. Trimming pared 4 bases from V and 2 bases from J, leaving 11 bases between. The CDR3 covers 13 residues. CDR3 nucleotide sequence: TGCAGCGTTGTGTTTCAGGCGCAAGAGACCCAGTACTTC. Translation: CSVVFQAQETQYF.

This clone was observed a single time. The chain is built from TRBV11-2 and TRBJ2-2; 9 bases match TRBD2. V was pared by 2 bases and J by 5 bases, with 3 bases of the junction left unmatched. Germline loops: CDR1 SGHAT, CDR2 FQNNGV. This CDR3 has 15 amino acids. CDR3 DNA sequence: TGTGCCAGCAGCTTATATGCGGGGGGGACCGGGGAGCTGTTTTTT. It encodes CASSLYAGGTGELFF.

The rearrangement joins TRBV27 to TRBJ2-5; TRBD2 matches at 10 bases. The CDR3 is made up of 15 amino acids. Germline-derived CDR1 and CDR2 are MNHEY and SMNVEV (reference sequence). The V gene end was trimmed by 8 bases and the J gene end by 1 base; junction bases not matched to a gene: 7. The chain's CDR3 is CASQLSGGFQETQYF. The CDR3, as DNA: TGTGCCAGCCAACTTAGCGGGGGGTTCCAAGAGACCCAGTACTTC.

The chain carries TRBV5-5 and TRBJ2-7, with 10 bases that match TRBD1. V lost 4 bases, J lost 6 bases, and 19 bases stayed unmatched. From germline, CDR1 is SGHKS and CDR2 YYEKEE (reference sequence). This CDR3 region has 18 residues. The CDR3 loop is CASSQTGQGWVERSEQYF. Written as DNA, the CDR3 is TGTGCCAGCAGCCAGACGGGACAGGGGTGGGTGGAACGGAGCGAGCAGTACTTC.

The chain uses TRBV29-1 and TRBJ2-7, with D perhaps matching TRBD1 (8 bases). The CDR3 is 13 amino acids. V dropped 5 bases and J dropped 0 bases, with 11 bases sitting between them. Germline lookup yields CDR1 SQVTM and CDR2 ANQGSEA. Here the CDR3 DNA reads TGCAGCGTTACAGGGGGGGACTCCTACGAGCAGTACTTC. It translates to CSVTGGDSYEQYF.

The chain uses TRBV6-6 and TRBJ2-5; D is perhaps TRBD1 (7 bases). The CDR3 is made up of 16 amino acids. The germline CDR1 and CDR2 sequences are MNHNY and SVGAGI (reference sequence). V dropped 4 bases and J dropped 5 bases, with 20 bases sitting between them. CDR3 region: CASSFPPQGGRETQYF. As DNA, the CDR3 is TGTGCCAGCAGTTTTCCACCTCAGGGGGGCCGGGAGACCCAGTACTTC.

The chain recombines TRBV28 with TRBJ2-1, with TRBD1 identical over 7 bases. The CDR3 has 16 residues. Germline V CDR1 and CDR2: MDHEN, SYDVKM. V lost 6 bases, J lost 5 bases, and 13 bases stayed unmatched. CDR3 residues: CASSPRTRQGDNEQFF. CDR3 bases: TGTGCCAGCAGCCCACGGACGAGACAGGGCGACAATGAGCAGTTCTTC.

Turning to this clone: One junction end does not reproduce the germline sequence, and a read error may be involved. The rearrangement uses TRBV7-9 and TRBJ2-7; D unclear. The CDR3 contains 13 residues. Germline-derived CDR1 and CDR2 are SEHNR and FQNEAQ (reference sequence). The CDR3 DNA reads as TGCGCCAGCAGCCAAGATGCGGCCTACGAGCAGTACTTC. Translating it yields CASSQDAAYEQYF.

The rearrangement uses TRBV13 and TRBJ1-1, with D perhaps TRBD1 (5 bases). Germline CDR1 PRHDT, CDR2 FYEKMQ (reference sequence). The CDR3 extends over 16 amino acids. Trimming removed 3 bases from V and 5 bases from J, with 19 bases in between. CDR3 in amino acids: CASSLGGGLRWTEAFF. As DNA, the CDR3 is TGTGCCAGCAGCTTGGGGGGGGGACTTAGGTGGACTGAAGCTTTCTTT.

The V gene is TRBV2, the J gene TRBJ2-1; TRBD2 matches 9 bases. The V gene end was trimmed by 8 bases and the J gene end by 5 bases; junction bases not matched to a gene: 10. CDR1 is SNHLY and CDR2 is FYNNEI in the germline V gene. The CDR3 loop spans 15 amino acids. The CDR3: CASDTTSGRDNEQFF. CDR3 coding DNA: TGTGCCAGCGACACGACTAGCGGACGGGACAATGAGCAGTTCTTC.

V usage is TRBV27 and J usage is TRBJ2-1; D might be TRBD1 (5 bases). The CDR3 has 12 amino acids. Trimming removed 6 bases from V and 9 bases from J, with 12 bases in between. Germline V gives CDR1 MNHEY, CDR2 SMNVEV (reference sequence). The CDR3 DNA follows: TGTGCCAGCAGCTGGGGCTTGGGTGAGCAGTTCTTC. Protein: CASSWGLGEQFF.

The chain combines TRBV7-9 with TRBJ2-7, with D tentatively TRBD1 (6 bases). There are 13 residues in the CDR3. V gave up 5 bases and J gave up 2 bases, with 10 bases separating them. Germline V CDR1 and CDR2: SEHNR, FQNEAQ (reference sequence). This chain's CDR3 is CASSPRQAYEQYF. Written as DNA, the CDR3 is TGTGCCAGCAGCCCCCGACAGGCCTACGAGCAGTACTTC.

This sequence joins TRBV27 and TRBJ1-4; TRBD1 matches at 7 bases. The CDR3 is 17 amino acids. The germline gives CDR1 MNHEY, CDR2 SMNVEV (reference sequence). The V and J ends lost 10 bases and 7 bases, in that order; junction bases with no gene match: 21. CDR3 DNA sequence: TGTGCCACCAGACTTGCTGATTCCGGGACAGTTTTTGAAAAACTGTTTTTT. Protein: CATRLADSGTVFEKLFF.

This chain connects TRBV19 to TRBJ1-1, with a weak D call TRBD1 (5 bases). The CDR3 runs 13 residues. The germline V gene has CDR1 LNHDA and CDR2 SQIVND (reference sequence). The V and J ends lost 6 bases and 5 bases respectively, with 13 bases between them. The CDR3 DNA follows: TGTGCCAGTAGGAGTCAGGGTGATACTGAAGCTTTCTTT. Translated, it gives CASRSQGDTEAFF.

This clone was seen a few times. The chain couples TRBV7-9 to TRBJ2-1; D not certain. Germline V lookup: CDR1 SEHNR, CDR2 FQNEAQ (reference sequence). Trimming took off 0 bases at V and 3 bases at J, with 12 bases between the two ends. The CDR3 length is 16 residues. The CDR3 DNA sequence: TGTGCCAGCAGCTTAGCGACTGCGAACCTCTACAATGAGCAGTTCTTC. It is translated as CASSLATANLYNEQFF.

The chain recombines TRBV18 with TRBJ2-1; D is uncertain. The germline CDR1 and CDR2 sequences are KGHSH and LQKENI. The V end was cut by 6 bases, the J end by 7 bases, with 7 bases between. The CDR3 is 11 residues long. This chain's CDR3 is CASSSQNEQFF. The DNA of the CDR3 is TGTGCCAGCTCGTCTCAGAATGAGCAGTTCTTC.

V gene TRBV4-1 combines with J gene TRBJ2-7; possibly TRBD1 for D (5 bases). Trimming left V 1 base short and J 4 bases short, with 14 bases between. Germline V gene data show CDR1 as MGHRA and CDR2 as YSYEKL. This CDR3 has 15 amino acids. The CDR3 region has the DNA TGCGCCAGCAGCCAAGCTCAAGGGGAACATTACGAGCAGTACTTC. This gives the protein CASSQAQGEHYEQYF.

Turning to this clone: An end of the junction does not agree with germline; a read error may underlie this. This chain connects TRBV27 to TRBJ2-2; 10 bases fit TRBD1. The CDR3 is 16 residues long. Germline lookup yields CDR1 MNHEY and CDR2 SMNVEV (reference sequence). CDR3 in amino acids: CAGTGDRGPNTGELFF. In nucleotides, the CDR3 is TGCGCCGGGACAGGGGATCGAGGACCGAACACCGGGGAGCTGTTTTTT.

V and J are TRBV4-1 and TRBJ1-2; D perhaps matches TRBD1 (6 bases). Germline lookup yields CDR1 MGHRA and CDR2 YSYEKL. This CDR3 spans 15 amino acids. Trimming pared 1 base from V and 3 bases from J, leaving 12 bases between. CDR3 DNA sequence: TGCGCCAGCAGCCAAGTAGGGGCAGGGGACTATGGCTACACCTTC. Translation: CASSQVGAGDYGYTF.

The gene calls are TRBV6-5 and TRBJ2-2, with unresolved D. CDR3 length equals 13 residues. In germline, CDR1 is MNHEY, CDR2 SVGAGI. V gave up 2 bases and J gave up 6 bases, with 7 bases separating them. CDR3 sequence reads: CASSYLRPGELFF. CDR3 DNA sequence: TGTGCCAGCAGTTACCTGCGTCCCGGGGAGCTGTTTTTT.

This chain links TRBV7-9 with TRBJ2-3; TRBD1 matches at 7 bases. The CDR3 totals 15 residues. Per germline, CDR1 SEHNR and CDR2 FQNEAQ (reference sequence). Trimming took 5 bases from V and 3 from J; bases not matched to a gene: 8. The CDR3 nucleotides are TGTGCCAGCAGCAAACAGGGGAAGGGTACAGATACGCAGTATTTT. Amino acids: CASSKQGKGTDTQYF.

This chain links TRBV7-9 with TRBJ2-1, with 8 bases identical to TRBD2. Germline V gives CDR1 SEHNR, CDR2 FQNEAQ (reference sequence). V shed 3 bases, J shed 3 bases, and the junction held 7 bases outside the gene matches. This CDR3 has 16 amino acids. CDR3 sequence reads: CASSFTSGGLYNEQFF. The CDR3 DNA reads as TGTGCCAGCAGCTTTACGAGCGGGGGCCTCTACAATGAGCAGTTCTTC.

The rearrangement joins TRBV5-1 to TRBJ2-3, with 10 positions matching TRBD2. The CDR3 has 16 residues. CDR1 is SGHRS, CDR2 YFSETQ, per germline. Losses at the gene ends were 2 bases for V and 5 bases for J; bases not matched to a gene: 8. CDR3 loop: CASSFASGGLGDTQYF. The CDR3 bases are TGCGCCAGCAGCTTTGCTAGCGGGGGCTTGGGAGATACGCAGTATTTT.